The clone carrying this T cell receptor (beta chain) was counted ten times or more. As yet, its antigen is unknown. Via MiXCR, TCRdb re-called the 5' RACE reads, giving one row per CDR3 protein. The sample holds about 690,000 distinct CDR3 sequences, approximately 22% seen once. This specimen belongs to a study of identical twins. Study-wide results and limits: Invariant MAIT and iNKT cells are populations that could partly confound zero-insertion analyses.

The CDR3 runs to 16 residues. V shed 7 bases and J shed 4 bases, with 21 bases lying between them. The V gene's germline CDR1 is MNHEY and CDR2 SVGEGT. These data were also filed under a second study, of T cells expressing NK-cell markers.

The chain is built from TRBV6-2 or TRBV6-3 and TRBJ2-3; unclear D gene. The sequenced sample was PBMCs. The TCR sequence derives from a woman younger than 35 in good health. The CDR3 nucleotides are TGTGCCAGCAACAAGGCCCAGGACCGCGAAGCAGATACGCAGTATTTT. Translation: CASNKAQDREADTQYF.